The T cell receptor (beta chain) described here comes from a study of OX40 agonist ivuxolimab in advanced cancers. Overall study results and limits: Mean expanded clone counts were higher in CD8+ than CD4+ T cells.

About this clone itself: What it recognizes is unknown.

Repertoires were generated with immunoSEQ multiplex PCR, while TCRdb's copy carries only in-frame clones and drops some. Of roughly 70,000 clones in the sample, about four fifths are singletons; the top ten hold about 2.1%. Deletions cut 2 bases from V and 5 bases from J, with 13 bases between. CDR3 size: 15 residues. Germline V gene data show CDR1 as KGHSH and CDR2 as LQKENI. This receptor was identified in an adult with an advanced solid tumor such as melanoma, head and neck, liver or kidney cancer. The sample in question was CD4+ or CD8+ T cells sorted from blood, obtained in a trial of the OX40 agonist ivuxolimab. The chain couples TRBV18 to TRBJ1-5; no reliable D call. The CDR3 reads CASSPWARGDQPQHF. CDR3 bases: TGTGCCAGCTCACCATGGGCGCGTGGGGATCAGCCCCAGCATTTT. Looking up the rest from reference TRBV18 and TRBJ1-5 gives the full variable domain: NAGVMQNPRHLVRRRGQEARLRCSPMKGHSHVYWYRQLPEEGLKFMVYLQKENIIDESGMPKERFSAEFPKEGPSILRIQQVVRGDSAAYFCASSPWARGDQPQHFGDGTRLSIL.